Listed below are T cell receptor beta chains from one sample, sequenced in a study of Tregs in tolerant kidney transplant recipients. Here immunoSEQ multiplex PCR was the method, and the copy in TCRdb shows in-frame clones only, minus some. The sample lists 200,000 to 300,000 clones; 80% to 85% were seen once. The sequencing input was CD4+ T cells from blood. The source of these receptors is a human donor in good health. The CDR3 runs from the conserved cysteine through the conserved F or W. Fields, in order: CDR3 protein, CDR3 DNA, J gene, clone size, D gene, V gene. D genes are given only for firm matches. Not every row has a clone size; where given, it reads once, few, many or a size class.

CDR3 protein: CASSVGRAGTGELFF
CDR3 DNA: TGTGCCAGCAGCGTGGGCCGGGCGGGCACCGGGGAGCTGTTTTTT
J gene: TRBJ2-2
clone size: -
D gene: -
V gene: TRBV9

CDR3 protein: CASSLTGGAGGTEAFF
CDR3 DNA: TGTGCCAGCAGCCTCACAGGGGGCGCCGGGGGCACTGAAGCTTTCTTT
J gene: TRBJ1-1
clone size: -
D gene: TRBD1
V gene: TRBV7-3

CDR3 protein: CASTGQVDYGYTF
CDR3 DNA: TGTGCCAGCACCGGGCAGGTCGACTATGGCTACACCTTC
J gene: TRBJ1-2
clone size: once
D gene: -
V gene: TRBV11-2

CDR3 protein: CASSYRAGEVEAFF
CDR3 DNA: TGTGCCAGCAGTTACCGGGCAGGGGAAGTTGAAGCTTTCTTT
J gene: TRBJ1-1
clone size: -
D gene: -
V gene: TRBV6-5

CDR3 protein: CASSFGLAGLEDTQYF
CDR3 DNA: TGTGCCAGCAGCTTTGGACTAGCGGGGTTGGAAGATACGCAGTATTTT
J gene: TRBJ2-3
clone size: -
D gene: TRBD2
V gene: TRBV13

CDR3 protein: CSVDTGRATYEQYF
CDR3 DNA: TGCAGCGTTGACACAGGGCGGGCTACCTACGAGCAGTACTTC
J gene: TRBJ2-7
clone size: -
D gene: -
V gene: TRBV29-1

CDR3 protein: CASSLDGRNTEAFF
CDR3 DNA: TGCGCCAGCAGCTTGGACGGAAGGAACACTGAAGCTTTCTTT
J gene: TRBJ1-1
clone size: -
D gene: -
V gene: TRBV5-1

CDR3 protein: CATDKEGSGNTIYF
CDR3 DNA: TGTGCCACCGACAAGGAGGGCTCTGGAAACACCATATATTTT
J gene: TRBJ1-3
clone size: -
D gene: -
V gene: TRBV7-9

CDR3 protein: CASSAIPGQGFNQPQHF
CDR3 DNA: TGCGCCAGCAGCGCGATCCCGGGACAGGGATTCAATCAGCCCCAGCATTTT
J gene: TRBJ1-5
clone size: -
D gene: TRBD1
V gene: TRBV5-1

CDR3 protein: CASSQGGSGSTGYNEQFF
CDR3 DNA: TGTGCCAGCTCACAAGGAGGGAGTGGTTCCACCGGCTACAATGAGCAGTTCTTC
J gene: TRBJ2-1
clone size: -
D gene: -
V gene: TRBV18